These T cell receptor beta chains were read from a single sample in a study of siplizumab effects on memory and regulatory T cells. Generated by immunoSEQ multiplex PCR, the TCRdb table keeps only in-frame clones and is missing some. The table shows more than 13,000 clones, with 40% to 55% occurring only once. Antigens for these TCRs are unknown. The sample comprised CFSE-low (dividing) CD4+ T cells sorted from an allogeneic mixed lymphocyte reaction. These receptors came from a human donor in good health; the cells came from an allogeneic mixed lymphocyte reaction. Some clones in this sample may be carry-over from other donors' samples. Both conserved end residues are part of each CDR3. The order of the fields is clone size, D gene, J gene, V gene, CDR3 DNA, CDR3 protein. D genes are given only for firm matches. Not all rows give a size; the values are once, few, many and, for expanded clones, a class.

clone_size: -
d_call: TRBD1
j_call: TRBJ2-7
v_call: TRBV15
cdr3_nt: TGTGCCACCAGCGAAGACCTGGGACAGGGGGACGCTTATGGGTACTTC
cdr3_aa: CATSEDLGQGDAYGYF

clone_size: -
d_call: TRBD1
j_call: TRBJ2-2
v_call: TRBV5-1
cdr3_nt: TGCGCCAGCAGCACGGGACAGAGCACCGGGGAGCTGTTTTTT
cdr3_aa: CASSTGQSTGELFF

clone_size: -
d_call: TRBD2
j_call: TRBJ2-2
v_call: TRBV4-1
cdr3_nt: TGCGCCAGCAGCGCCCTAGCGGGGAACACCGGGGAGCTGTTTTTT
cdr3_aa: CASSALAGNTGELFF

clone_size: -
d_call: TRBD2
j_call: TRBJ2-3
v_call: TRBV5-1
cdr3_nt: TGCGCCAGCAGCTTGTCCGGGAGGAACCCCACAGATACGCAGTATTTT
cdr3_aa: CASSLSGRNPTDTQYF

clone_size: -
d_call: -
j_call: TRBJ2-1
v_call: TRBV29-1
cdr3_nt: TGCAGCGTTGAAGGTAGATCCTACAATGAGCAGTTCTTC
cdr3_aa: CSVEGRSYNEQFF

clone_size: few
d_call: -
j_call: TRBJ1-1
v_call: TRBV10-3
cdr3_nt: TGTGCCATCAGTGACCCGTGGGGTGAAGCTTTCTTT
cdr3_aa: CAISDPWGEAFF

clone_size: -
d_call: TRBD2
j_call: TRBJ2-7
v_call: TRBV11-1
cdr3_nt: TGTGCCAGCAGCCCCTCCGGGACTAGCGGGAGAACCTACGAGCAGTACTTC
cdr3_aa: CASSPSGTSGRTYEQYF

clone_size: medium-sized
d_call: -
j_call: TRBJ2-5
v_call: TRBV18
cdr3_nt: TGTGCCAGCTCACCGGGGTTGCTCGAGACCCAGTACTTC
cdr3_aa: CASSPGLLETQYF

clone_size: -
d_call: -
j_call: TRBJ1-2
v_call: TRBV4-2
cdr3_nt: TGTGCCAGCAGCGCGGACAGTAACTATGGCTACACCTTC
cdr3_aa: CASSADSNYGYTF

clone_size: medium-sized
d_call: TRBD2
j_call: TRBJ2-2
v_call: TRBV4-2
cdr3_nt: TGTGCCAGCAGCCAAGAAAGTAGCGGGAGCACCGGGGAGCTGTTTTTT
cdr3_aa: CASSQESSGSTGELFF

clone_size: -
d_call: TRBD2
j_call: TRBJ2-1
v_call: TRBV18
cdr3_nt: TGTGCCAGCTCACCACTTGCGGGAGTTGCCTTTGGAGAGCAGTTCTTC
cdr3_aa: CASSPLAGVAFGEQFF

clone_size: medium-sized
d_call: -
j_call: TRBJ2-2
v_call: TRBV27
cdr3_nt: TGTGCCAGCAGTTGGGACTGGACGTTAACAGGAGAGCTGTTTTTT
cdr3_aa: CASSWDWTLTGELFF

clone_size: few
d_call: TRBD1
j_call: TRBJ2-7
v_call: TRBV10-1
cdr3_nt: TGCGCCAGGGAGAGACGCACAGGGGACGTTTCCTACGAGCAGTACTTC
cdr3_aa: CARERRTGDVSYEQYF

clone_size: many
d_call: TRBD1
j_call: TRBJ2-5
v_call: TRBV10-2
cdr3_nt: TGCGCCAGCAGCGGTACGGGACAGCAAGAGACCCAGTACTTC
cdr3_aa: CASSGTGQQETQYF

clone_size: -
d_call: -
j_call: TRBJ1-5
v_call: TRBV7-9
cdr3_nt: TGTGCCAGCAGCTCGGGGGGGAGCAATCAGCCCCAGCATTTT
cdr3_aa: CASSSGGSNQPQHF

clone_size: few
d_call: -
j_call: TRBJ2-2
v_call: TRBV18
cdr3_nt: TGTGCCAGCTCAAAACAGGGAAGCACCGGGGAGCTGTTTTTT
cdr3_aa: CASSKQGSTGELFF

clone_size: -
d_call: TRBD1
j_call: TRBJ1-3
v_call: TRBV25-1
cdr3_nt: TGTGCCAGCAGTTTCTCCAGAGTGGGGACAGGGGCTGGAAACACCATATATTTT
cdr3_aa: CASSFSRVGTGAGNTIYF

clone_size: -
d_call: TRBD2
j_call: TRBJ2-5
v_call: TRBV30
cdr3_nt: TGTGCCTGGAGTGTATTCTGGGGGGGACAAGAGACCCAGTACTTC
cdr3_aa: CAWSVFWGGQETQYF

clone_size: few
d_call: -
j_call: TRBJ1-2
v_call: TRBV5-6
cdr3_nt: TGTGCCAGCAGCTTCGGTTCCAGCTATGGCTACACCTTC
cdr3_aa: CASSFGSSYGYTF

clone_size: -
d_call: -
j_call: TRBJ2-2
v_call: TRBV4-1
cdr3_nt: TGCGCCAGCAGCCAGGGGCACCCCGGGGAGCTGTTTTTT
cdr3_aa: CASSQGHPGELFF

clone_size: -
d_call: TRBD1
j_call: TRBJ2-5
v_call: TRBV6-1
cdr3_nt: TGTGCCAGCAGTACCCGGGACAGCACAAAAGAGACCCAGTACTTC
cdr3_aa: CASSTRDSTKETQYF

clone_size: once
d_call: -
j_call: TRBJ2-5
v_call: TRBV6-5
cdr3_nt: TGTGCCAGCAGTTACTCAGCTGGGGGCCGAGTTACGCAGTACTTC
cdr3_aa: CASSYSAGGRVTQYF

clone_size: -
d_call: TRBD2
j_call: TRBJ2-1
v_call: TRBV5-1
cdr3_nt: TGCGCCAGCAGCCCGCAGACTAGCGGGAATTATGAGCAGTTCTTC
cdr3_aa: CASSPQTSGNYEQFF

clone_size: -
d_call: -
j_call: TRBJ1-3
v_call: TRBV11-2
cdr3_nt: TGTGCCAGCAGACAACTCTCGGGAAACACCATATATTTT
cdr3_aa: CASRQLSGNTIYF

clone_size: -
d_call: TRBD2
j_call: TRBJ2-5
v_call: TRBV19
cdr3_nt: TGTGCCAGTAGTATCTTTGCGGGAGGGGGGGAGACCCAGTACTTC
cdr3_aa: CASSIFAGGGETQYF

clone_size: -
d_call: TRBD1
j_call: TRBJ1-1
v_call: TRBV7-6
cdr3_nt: TGTGCCAGCAGCCTTCGACAGGGAAACACTGAAGCTTTCTTT
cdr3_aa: CASSLRQGNTEAFF

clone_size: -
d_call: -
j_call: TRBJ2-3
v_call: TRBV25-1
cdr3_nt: TGTGCCAGCAGTCTCGGTACTCGCACAGATACGCAGTATTTT
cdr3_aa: CASSLGTRTDTQYF

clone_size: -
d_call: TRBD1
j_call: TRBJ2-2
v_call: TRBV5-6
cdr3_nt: TGTGCCAGCAGCAAACGGGACAGGGGGCCTCCCGGGGAGCTGTTTTTT
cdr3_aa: CASSKRDRGPPGELFF

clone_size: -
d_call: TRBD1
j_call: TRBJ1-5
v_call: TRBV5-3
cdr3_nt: TGTGCCAGAAGGGAAACAGGGGCTCATCAGCCCCAGCATTTT
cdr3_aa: CARRETGAHQPQHF

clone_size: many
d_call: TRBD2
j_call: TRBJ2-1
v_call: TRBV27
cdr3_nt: TGTGCCAGCAGTCCCAGGACTAGCTCCTACAATGAGCAGTTCTTC
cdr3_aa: CASSPRTSSYNEQFF

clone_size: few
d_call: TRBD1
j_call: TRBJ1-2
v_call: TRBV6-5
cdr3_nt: TGTGCCAGCAGGTTGACAGGGAGGTATGGCTACACCTTC
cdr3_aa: CASRLTGRYGYTF

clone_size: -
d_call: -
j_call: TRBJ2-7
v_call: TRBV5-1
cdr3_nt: TGCGCCAGCAGCTTTCGCAGGGGCTACGAGCAGTACTTC
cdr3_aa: CASSFRRGYEQYF

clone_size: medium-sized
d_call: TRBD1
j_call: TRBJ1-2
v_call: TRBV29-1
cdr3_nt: TGCAGCGTTGACACGGGGACAGGATTCTATGGCTACACCTTC
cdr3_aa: CSVDTGTGFYGYTF

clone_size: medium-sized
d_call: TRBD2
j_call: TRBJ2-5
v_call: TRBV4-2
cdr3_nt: TGTGCCAGCAGCCGAAAAGCGGGAGCCCAAGAGACCCAGTACTTC
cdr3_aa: CASSRKAGAQETQYF

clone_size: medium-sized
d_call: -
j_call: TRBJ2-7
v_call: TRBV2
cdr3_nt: TGTGCCAGCAGTCCGGCGGCGACCCTCTCCTACGAGCAGTACTTC
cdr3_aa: CASSPAATLSYEQYF

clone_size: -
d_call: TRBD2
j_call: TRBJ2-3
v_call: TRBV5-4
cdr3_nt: TGTGCCAGCAGCTCGGGACTAGCGGGAGTGACAGATACGCAGTATTTT
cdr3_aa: CASSSGLAGVTDTQYF

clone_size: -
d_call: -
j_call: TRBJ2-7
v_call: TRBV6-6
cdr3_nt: TGTGCCAGCAGTTACGAGGCTTCGGGGCGGCAGTACTTC
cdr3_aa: CASSYEASGRQYF

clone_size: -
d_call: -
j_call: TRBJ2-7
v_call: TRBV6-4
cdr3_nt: TGTGCCAGCAAGGAGAGGGGATTAGGCGAGCAGTACTTC
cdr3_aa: CASKERGLGEQYF